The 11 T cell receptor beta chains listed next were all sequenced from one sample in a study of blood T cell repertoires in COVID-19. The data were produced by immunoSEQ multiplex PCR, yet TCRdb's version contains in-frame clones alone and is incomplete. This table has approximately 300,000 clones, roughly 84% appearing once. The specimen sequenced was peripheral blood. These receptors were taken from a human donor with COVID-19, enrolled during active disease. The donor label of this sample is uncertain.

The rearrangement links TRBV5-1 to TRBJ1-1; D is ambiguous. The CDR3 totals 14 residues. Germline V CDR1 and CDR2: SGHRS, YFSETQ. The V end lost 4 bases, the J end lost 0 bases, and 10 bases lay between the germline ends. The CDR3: CASSRWELNTEAFF. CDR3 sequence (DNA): TGCGCCAGCAGCCGTTGGGAGCTGAACACTGAAGCTTTCTTT.

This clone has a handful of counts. The CDR3 DNA reads as TGTGCCAGCAGTTTACGGGGGACTCGGGAAGCTTTCTTT. As protein: CASSLRGTREAFF. The rearrangement uses TRBV27 and TRBJ1-1; a possible D gene is TRBD1 (5 bases). The germline V gene has CDR1 MNHEY and CDR2 SMNVEV (reference sequence). The CDR3 contains 13 residues. Deletions cut 2 bases from V and 8 bases from J, with 12 bases between.

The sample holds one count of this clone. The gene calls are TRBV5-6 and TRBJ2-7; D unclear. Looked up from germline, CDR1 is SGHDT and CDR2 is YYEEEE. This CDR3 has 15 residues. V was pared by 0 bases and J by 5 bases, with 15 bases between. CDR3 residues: CASSLEVRFQDEQYF. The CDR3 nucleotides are TGTGCCAGCAGCTTGGAGGTCAGGTTCCAGGACGAGCAGTACTTC.

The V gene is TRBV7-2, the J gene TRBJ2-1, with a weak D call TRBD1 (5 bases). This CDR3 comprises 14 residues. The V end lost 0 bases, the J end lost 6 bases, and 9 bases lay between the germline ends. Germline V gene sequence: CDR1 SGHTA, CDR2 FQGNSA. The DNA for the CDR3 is TGTGCCAGCAGCTTAGCCCGGACACTCAATGAGCAGTTCTTC. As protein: CASSLARTLNEQFF.

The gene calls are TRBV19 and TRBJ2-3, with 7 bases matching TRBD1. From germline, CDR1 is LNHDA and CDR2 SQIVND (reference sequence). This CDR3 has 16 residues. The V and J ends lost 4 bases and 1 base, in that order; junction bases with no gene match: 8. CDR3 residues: CASSTPRDSRTDTQYF. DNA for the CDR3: TGTGCCAGTAGTACCCCCAGGGACAGCCGCACAGATACGCAGTATTTT.

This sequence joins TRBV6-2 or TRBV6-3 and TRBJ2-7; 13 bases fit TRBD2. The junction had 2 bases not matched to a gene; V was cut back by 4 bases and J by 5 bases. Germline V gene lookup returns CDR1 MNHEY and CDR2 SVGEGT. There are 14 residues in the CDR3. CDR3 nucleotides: TGTGCCAGCAGTTGGGGGACTAGCGGGAACGAGCAGTACTTC. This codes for CASSWGTSGNEQYF.

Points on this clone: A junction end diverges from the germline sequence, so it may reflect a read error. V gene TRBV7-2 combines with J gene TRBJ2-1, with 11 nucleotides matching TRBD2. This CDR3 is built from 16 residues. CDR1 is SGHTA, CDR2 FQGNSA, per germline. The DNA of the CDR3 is TGTGCCAGCAGCCTAGCGGGAGGCCTGGGGTACAATGAGCAGTTCTTC. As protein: CASSLAGGLGYNEQFF.

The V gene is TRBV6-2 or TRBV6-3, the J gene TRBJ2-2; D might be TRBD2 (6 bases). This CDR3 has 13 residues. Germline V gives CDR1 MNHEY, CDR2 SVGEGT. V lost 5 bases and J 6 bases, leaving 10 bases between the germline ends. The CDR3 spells CASSRSGAGELFF. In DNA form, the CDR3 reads TGTGCCAGCAGTAGGTCGGGGGCCGGGGAGCTGTTTTTT.

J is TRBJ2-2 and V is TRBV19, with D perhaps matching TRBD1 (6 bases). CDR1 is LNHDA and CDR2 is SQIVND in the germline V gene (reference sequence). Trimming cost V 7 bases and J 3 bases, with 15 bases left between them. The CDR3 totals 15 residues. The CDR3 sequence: CASTSPTGYTGELFF. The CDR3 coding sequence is TGTGCCAGTACGAGTCCGACAGGCTACACCGGGGAGCTGTTTTTT.

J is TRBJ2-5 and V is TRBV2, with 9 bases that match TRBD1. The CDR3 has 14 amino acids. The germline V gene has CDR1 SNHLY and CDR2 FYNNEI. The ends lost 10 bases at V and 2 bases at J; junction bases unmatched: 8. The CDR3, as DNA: TGTGCCACCAGGCAGGACAGGGGACAAGAGACCCAGTACTTC. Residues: CATRQDRGQETQYF.

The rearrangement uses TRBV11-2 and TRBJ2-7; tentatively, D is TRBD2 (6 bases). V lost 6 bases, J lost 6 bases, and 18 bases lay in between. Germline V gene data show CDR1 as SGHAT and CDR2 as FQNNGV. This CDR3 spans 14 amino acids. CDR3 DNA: TGTGCCAGCAGGAGCCCGGGACTCGAAAGCGAGCAGTACTTC. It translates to CASRSPGLESEQYF.